These 32 T cell receptor beta chains came from one sample sequenced in a study of cytomegalovirus exposure and HLA in healthy donors. The PCR was carried out with 60 Vbeta primers and 13 Jbeta primers. The data were produced by immunoSEQ multiplex PCR, yet TCRdb's version contains in-frame clones alone and is incomplete. The sample has roughly 180,000 clones; around 80% are singletons. Sequences were obtained from PBMCs. Source of these receptors: a young woman in good health and CMV-seropositive.

The rearrangement links TRBV9 to TRBJ2-7; 8 nucleotides line up with TRBD1. Germline CDR1 is SGDLS and CDR2 is YYNGEE. Trimming at V came to 0 bases and at J to 4 bases, leaving 0 bases not matched to a gene. The CDR3 is 13 amino acids. This chain's CDR3 is CASSVGDRYEQYF. As DNA, the CDR3 is TGTGCCAGCAGCGTAGGGGACAGGTACGAGCAGTACTTC.

V and J are TRBV27 and TRBJ1-1, with TRBD1 identical over 8 bases. The CDR3 covers 15 residues. Germline trimming cut 8 bases from V and 4 bases from J; bases unmatched to any gene: 12. From germline, CDR1 is MNHEY and CDR2 SMNVEV (reference sequence). The CDR3: CASLGSDRVGTEAFF. The CDR3 DNA follows: TGTGCCAGCCTCGGTTCGGACAGGGTGGGCACTGAAGCTTTCTTT.

The chain carries TRBV30 and TRBJ1-5; a weak D match, TRBD1 (5 bases). V lost 0 bases to trimming and J lost 7 bases, with 7 bases between them. CDR3 length equals 12 residues. In germline, CDR1 is GTSNPN, CDR2 SVGIG (reference sequence). The CDR3: CAWSVRGQPQHF. The CDR3 region has the DNA TGTGCCTGGAGTGTTAGGGGACAGCCCCAGCATTTT. Variable domain in full (rest from reference TRBV30 and TRBJ1-5): SQTIHQWPATLVQPVGSPLSLECTVEGTSNPNLYWYRQAAGRGLQLLFYSVGIGQISSEVPQNLSASRPQDRQFILSSKKLLLSDSGFYLCAWSVRGQPQHFGDGTRLSIL.

As DNA, the CDR3 is TGTGCCAGCAGTGCCTCTCAGGGGGCCTACAATGAGCAGTTCTTC. It specifies CASSASQGAYNEQFF. The chain couples TRBV2 to TRBJ2-1, with 7 bases identical to TRBD1. The ends lost 4 bases at V and 2 bases at J; junction bases unmatched: 5. From germline, CDR1 is SNHLY and CDR2 FYNNEI. The CDR3 loop spans 15 amino acids.

This clone was detected once. J is TRBJ1-2 and V is TRBV7-9; no firm D call. This CDR3 spans 13 amino acids. Looked up from germline, CDR1 is SEHNR and CDR2 is FQNEAQ (reference sequence). V was pared by 0 bases and J by 8 bases, with 10 bases between. The DNA for the CDR3 is TGTGCCAGCAGCTTAGCGCAGTCCTCCGGCTACACCTTC. It codes for CASSLAQSSGYTF.

This chain connects TRBV6-1 to TRBJ1-3, with TRBD1 matching over 7 bases. With V trimmed by 6 bases and J by 4 bases, 9 bases remained unmatched. This CDR3 has 15 residues. Germline V CDR1 and CDR2: MNHNS, SASEGT. Here the CDR3 reads CASRGPGTVGNTIYF. CDR3 bases: TGTGCCAGCAGGGGACCCGGGACAGTCGGAAACACCATATATTTT.

This chain joins TRBV5-1 and TRBJ2-7; perhaps TRBD2 as D (5 bases). Trimming shortened V by 0 bases and J by 2 bases, and 15 bases separated the two germline ends. From germline, CDR1 is SGHRS and CDR2 YFSETQ. The CDR3 sequence is 16 residues long. CDR3 region: CASSLAPGSGAYEQYF. The CDR3 DNA sequence: TGCGCCAGCAGCTTGGCCCCGGGGAGTGGAGCCTACGAGCAGTACTTC.

This chain's CDR3 is CASSLGDRSSGNTIYF. The CDR3 DNA reads as TGCGCCAGCAGCTTGGGGGACAGAAGCTCTGGAAACACCATATATTTT. The gene calls are TRBV5-1 and TRBJ1-3; 7 bases line up with TRBD1. This CDR3 is 16 amino acids long. Germline V gene sequence: CDR1 SGHRS, CDR2 YFSETQ. Trimming at V came to 0 bases and at J to 0 bases, leaving 3 bases not matched to a gene.

This chain uses TRBV5-1 with TRBJ2-2, with 11 bases lining up with TRBD2. After removal of 2 bases from V and 4 bases from J, the junction contained 4 bases not matched to a gene. Germline V gene data show CDR1 as SGHRS and CDR2 as YFSETQ. This CDR3 has 16 amino acids. The chain's CDR3 is CASSLGGLAATGELFF. The CDR3 bases are TGCGCCAGCAGCTTAGGGGGACTAGCGGCCACCGGGGAGCTGTTTTTT. Looking up the rest from reference TRBV5-1 and TRBJ2-2 gives the full variable domain: KAGVTQTPRYLIKTRGQQVTLSCSPISGHRSVSWYQQTPGQGLQFLFEYFSETQRNKGNFPGRFSGRQFSNSRSEMNVSTLELGDSALYLCASSLGGLAATGELFFGEGSRLTVL.

The J gene is TRBJ2-7, the V gene TRBV6-5; 7 bases agree with TRBD1. CDR3 size: 15 residues. Unmatched junction bases numbered 8, after V lost 5 bases and J lost 1 base. CDR1 MNHEY and CDR2 SVGAGI come from the germline V gene. CDR3 DNA sequence: TGTGCCAGCAGTCGTACAGGGGAGAGATCCTACGAGCAGTACTTC. Translating gives CASSRTGERSYEQYF.

The chain couples TRBV28 to TRBJ1-5; 8 nucleotides align to TRBD1. Germline-derived CDR1 and CDR2 are MDHEN and SYDVKM. With 3 bases clipped from V and 6 bases from J, the junction kept 4 bases outside the gene matches. The CDR3 is made up of 14 amino acids. The CDR3 sequence is CASSFQGAGQPQHF. CDR3 nucleotide sequence: TGTGCCAGCAGTTTTCAGGGGGCGGGTCAGCCCCAGCATTTT. Full variable domain (missing parts from reference TRBV28 and TRBJ1-5): DVKVTQSSRYLVKRTGEKVFLECVQDMDHENMFWYRQDPGLGLRLIYFSYDVKMKEKGDIPEGYSVSREKKERFSLILESASTNQTSMYLCASSFQGAGQPQHFGDGTRLSIL.

The chain combines TRBV6-1 with TRBJ2-3; D perhaps matches TRBD1 (5 bases). Germline V lookup: CDR1 MNHNS, CDR2 SASEGT. The CDR3 loop spans 14 amino acids. The germline V and J ends were trimmed by 7 bases and 6 bases, with 17 bases remaining between them. CDR3 DNA sequence: TGTGCCAGCAACCCCCGAGTGGGGCGGGATACGCAGTATTTT. It specifies CASNPRVGRDTQYF.

This clone was detected a few times. The chain recombines TRBV9 with TRBJ2-7, with D maybe TRBD1 (5 bases). Germline V gene sequence: CDR1 SGDLS, CDR2 YYNGEE. The CDR3 sequence is 16 residues long. V was shortened by 0 bases and J by 7 bases, with 20 bases between the two germline ends. CDR3 DNA sequence: TGTGCCAGCAGCGTAGAGCATGAGACAGTGGCCTGGGAGCAGTACTTC. This encodes CASSVEHETVAWEQYF.

This chain connects TRBV5-6 to TRBJ2-5; 7 bases line up with TRBD1. CDR1 and CDR2 (germline): SGHDT, YYEEEE. Trimming at V came to 3 bases and at J to 4 bases, leaving 12 bases not matched to a gene. This CDR3 comprises 16 residues. CDR3 amino acids: CASSSEDRRIRETQYF. CDR3 coding DNA: TGTGCCAGCAGCTCCGAGGACAGGCGTATACGAGAGACCCAGTACTTC.

This clone was seen a single time. This chain links TRBV28 with TRBJ1-4; D may be TRBD1 (5 bases). The CDR3 sequence is 17 residues long. V shed 5 bases and J shed 0 bases, with 16 bases lying between them. CDR1 and CDR2 from the germline V gene are MDHEN and SYDVKM. DNA for the CDR3: TGTGCCAGCAGTCCCCCCCCTAAGGGGCCAACTAATGAAAAACTGTTTTTT. It encodes CASSPPPKGPTNEKLFF.

This clone was counted once. The chain uses TRBV2 and TRBJ1-5, with TRBD1 matching 10 bases. V dropped 4 bases and J dropped 2; count of bases not matched to a gene: 2. The CDR3 has 15 residues. Germline V gives CDR1 SNHLY, CDR2 FYNNEI. The CDR3 sequence: CASSGGQGRNQPQHF. Here the CDR3 DNA reads TGTGCCAGCAGTGGGGGACAGGGGCGCAATCAGCCCCAGCATTTT.

As DNA, the CDR3 is TGTGCCAGCAGTCCACAGGGTCACAGTGAAAAACTGTTTTTT. Translated, it gives CASSPQGHSEKLFF. The rearrangement links TRBV6-5 to TRBJ1-4, with D perhaps matching TRBD1 (6 bases). Trimming removed 5 bases at V and 7 bases at J, with 14 bases between. CDR3 length equals 14 residues. Germline V gene lookup returns CDR1 MNHEY and CDR2 SVGAGI.

The chain carries TRBV6-1 and TRBJ1-5; D unresolved. This CDR3 spans 13 amino acids. V was cut by 3 bases and J by 7 bases, with 10 bases left in between. Germline V gene sequence: CDR1 MNHNS, CDR2 SASEGT. The CDR3 DNA follows: TGTGCCAGCAGTGAGGTGTTAAGCCAGCCCCAGCATTTT. Residues: CASSEVLSQPQHF.

The V call is TRBV6-5, the J call TRBJ1-2, with D perhaps TRBD1 (5 bases). The V and J ends lost 0 bases and 8 bases respectively, with 10 bases between them. The CDR3 totals 13 residues. Germline-derived CDR1 and CDR2 are MNHEY and SVGAGI. The DNA for the CDR3 is TGTGCCAGCAGTTACTCTGGGGGGGGAGGCTACACCTTC. Translation: CASSYSGGGGYTF.

The chain carries TRBV5-6 and TRBJ2-7; TRBD2 is a possible D gene (5 bases). Germline V gene data show CDR1 as SGHDT and CDR2 as YYEEEE. The germline V and J ends were trimmed by 4 bases and 5 bases, with 16 bases remaining between them. The CDR3 loop spans 14 amino acids. CDR3 sequence: CASSPGGSENEQYF. The CDR3 bases are TGTGCCAGCAGCCCAGGCGGGTCTGAGAACGAGCAGTACTTC.

This rearrangement joins TRBV15 to TRBJ1-1, with D hard to call. The germline V and J ends were trimmed by 0 bases and 8 bases, with 10 bases remaining between them. CDR3 size: 13 residues. CDR1 LNHNV and CDR2 YYDKDF come from the germline V gene (reference sequence). The CDR3 protein is CATSRDMAAEAFF. CDR3 sequence (DNA): TGTGCCACCAGCAGAGACATGGCGGCGGAAGCTTTCTTT.

The chain employs TRBV7-9 and TRBJ2-1; TRBD2 matches 8 bases. From germline, CDR1 is SEHNR and CDR2 FQNEAQ (reference sequence). The CDR3 length is 17 residues. The V and J ends lost 3 bases and 2 bases, in that order; junction bases with no gene match: 9. This CDR3 is CASSLGGSGETYNEQFF. The CDR3 DNA sequence: TGTGCCAGCAGCTTGGGGGGTAGCGGGGAAACCTACAATGAGCAGTTCTTC.

This chain joins TRBV6-4 and TRBJ2-1; 14 positions agree with TRBD2. CDR3 length: 15 residues. V trimming: 4 bases; J trimming: 12 bases; junction bases outside the gene matches: 8. CDR1 is MRHNA and CDR2 is SNTAGT in the germline V gene. Here the CDR3 reads CASSATSGRAGGQFF. The DNA of the CDR3 is TGTGCCAGCAGTGCGACTAGCGGGAGGGCCGGAGGGCAGTTCTTC.

This chain joins TRBV27 and TRBJ2-6; a possible D gene is TRBD1 (5 bases). The CDR3 contains 17 residues. CDR1 and CDR2 (germline): MNHEY, SMNVEV (reference sequence). Trimming stripped 2 bases from V and 0 bases from J, with 11 bases between. Written as DNA, the CDR3 is TGTGCCAGCAGTTTACAGGGCCCCCTCTCTGGGGCCAACGTCCTGACTTTC. This gives the protein CASSLQGPLSGANVLTF.

This chain connects TRBV9 to TRBJ2-1; tentative D call: TRBD1 (6 bases). The V and J ends lost 0 bases and 5 bases respectively, with 9 bases between them. Germline V CDR1 and CDR2: SGDLS, YYNGEE. This CDR3 comprises 14 residues. DNA of the CDR3: TGTGCCAGCAGCGTAGGGGGACATGACAATGAGCAGTTCTTC. This encodes CASSVGGHDNEQFF.

The chain uses TRBV28 and TRBJ2-4, with 10 bases fitting TRBD1. Germline V gene sequence: CDR1 MDHEN, CDR2 SYDVKM. The CDR3 consists of 16 residues. The junction had 12 bases not matched to a gene; V was cut back by 4 bases and J by 9 bases. DNA of the CDR3: TGTGCCAGCAGTTCCCTCTCGACAGGGGGCAGGGGCATTCAGTACTTC. Amino acid sequence: CASSSLSTGGRGIQYF.

The sample holds a few counts of this clone. The V and J genes are TRBV6-5 and TRBJ2-1; no firm D call. The V gene's germline CDR1 is MNHEY and CDR2 SVGAGI. V was clipped by 8 bases and J by 2 bases, with 10 bases between them. This CDR3 region has 13 residues. CDR3 coding DNA: TGTGCCAGCGGTCCTTCTACCTACAATGAGCAGTTCTTC. Translated, it gives CASGPSTYNEQFF.

The V call is TRBV5-1, the J call TRBJ1-4, with 10 bases identical to TRBD1. With 0 bases clipped from V and 7 bases from J, the junction kept 6 bases outside the gene matches. Looked up from germline, CDR1 is SGHRS and CDR2 is YFSETQ. The CDR3 is 16 residues long. The CDR3 DNA reads as TGCGCCAGCAGCTTGGAGACAGGGGGCAAAAGTGAAAAACTGTTTTTT. Its protein product is CASSLETGGKSEKLFF.

V usage is TRBV28 and J usage is TRBJ2-5; 7 bases agree with TRBD2. Matching the DNA end better, TRBJ2-7 makes the J call doubtful. Germline values: CDR1 MDHEN, CDR2 SYDVKM. The CDR3 has 15 residues. CDR3 coding DNA: TGTGCCAGCAGTTTTGGGCTAGCGGTACGATACGAGCAGTACTTC. Translation: CASSFGLAVRYEQYF.

This clone has only one observation. The rearrangement joins TRBV6-1 to TRBJ2-6, with D maybe TRBD1 (5 bases). The germline CDR1 and CDR2 sequences are MNHNS and SASEGT. The CDR3 sequence is 15 residues long. With 0 bases removed from V and 2 bases from J, the gap between germline ends came to 5 bases. CDR3 residues: CASSEAGAGANVLTF. CDR3 coding DNA: TGTGCCAGCAGTGAAGCAGGGGCTGGGGCCAACGTCCTGACTTTC.

The chain couples TRBV6-5 to TRBJ2-1; unclear D gene. Looked up from germline, CDR1 is MNHEY and CDR2 is SVGAGI. This CDR3 region has 11 residues. V lost 6 bases to trimming and J lost 5 bases, with 5 bases between them. DNA for the CDR3: TGTGCCAGCAGCCAGAACAATGAGCAGTTCTTC. Translation: CASSQNNEQFF.

This chain connects TRBV30 to TRBJ2-5; 13 bases are a match to TRBD2. Germline trimming cut 1 base from V and 5 bases from J; bases unmatched to any gene: 4. The CDR3 length is 15 residues. Germline V lookup: CDR1 GTSNPN, CDR2 SVGIG (reference sequence). CDR3 DNA sequence: TGTGCCTGGAGTGGGACTAGCGGGGGTGGGGAGACCCAGTACTTC. Translated: CAWSGTSGGGETQYF.